This entry lists 24 T cell receptor beta chains sequenced from one sample in a study of T cell changes during pregnancy in multiple sclerosis. Clones were sequenced by immunoSEQ multiplex PCR, and TCRdb holds only the in-frame ones, with some missing. The sample includes more than 80,000 clones, more than 90% of them seen just once. The starting material was peripheral blood, obtained in the first trimester of pregnancy. Receptors were obtained from a female donor with multiple sclerosis, enrolled in a pregnancy study.

The V gene is TRBV30, the J gene TRBJ2-1; 10 bases align to TRBD1. The germline V gene encodes CDR1 GTSNPN and CDR2 SVGIG (reference sequence). The CDR3 is 17 amino acids. V lost 4 bases, J lost 4 bases, and 13 bases stayed unmatched. DNA for the CDR3: TGTGCCTGGACCCTTGGACAGGGGGGATGGTTGTACAATGAGCAGTTCTTC. Its translation: CAWTLGQGGWLYNEQFF. Drawing the rest from reference TRBV30 and TRBJ2-1, the complete variable domain is SQTIHQWPATLVQPVGSPLSLECTVEGTSNPNLYWYRQAAGRGLQLLFYSVGIGQISSEVPQNLSASRPQDRQFILSSKKLLLSDSGFYLCAWTLGQGGWLYNEQFFGPGTRLTVL.

V and J are TRBV19 and TRBJ2-7; 12 nucleotides line up with TRBD1. This CDR3 has 15 amino acids. V shed 6 bases and J 6 bases; nucleotides not matched to a gene: 9. The V gene's germline CDR1 is LNHDA and CDR2 SQIVND (reference sequence). The DNA of the CDR3 is TGTGCCAGTAGAACCGGGACAGGGGGCCGGAGCGAGCAGTACTTC. Translated: CASRTGTGGRSEQYF. Drawing the rest from reference TRBV19 and TRBJ2-7, the complete variable domain is DGGITQSPKYLFRKEGQNVTLSCEQNLNHDAMYWYRQDPGQGLRLIYYSQIVNDFQKGDIAEGYSVSREKKESFPLTVTSAQKNPTAFYLCASRTGTGGRSEQYFGPGTRLTVT.

J is TRBJ1-2 and V is TRBV2; no clear D gene. CDR1 SNHLY and CDR2 FYNNEI come from the germline V gene. CDR3 length equals 12 residues. Trimming removed 6 bases from V and 8 bases from J, with 13 bases in between. CDR3: CASRSPPGGYTF. The CDR3 coding sequence is TGTGCCAGCAGGAGCCCCCCGGGGGGCTACACCTTC.

This chain connects TRBV4-1 to TRBJ1-1; 10 bases map to TRBD1. This CDR3 is 16 amino acids long. Germline CDR1 is MGHRA and CDR2 is YSYEKL. V lost 3 bases to trimming and J lost 7 bases; unmatched junction nucleotides: 11. Written as DNA, the CDR3 is TGCGCCAGCAGCCACACCCGGGACAGGGGAGGGAGTGAAGCTTTCTTT. It codes for CASSHTRDRGGSEAFF.

This clone has just one count. The chain joins TRBV7-2 to TRBJ2-7; 8 bases fit TRBD2. Germline CDR1 is SGHTA and CDR2 is FQGNSA. The length of the CDR3 is 13 residues. V was pared by 5 bases and J by 9 bases, with 9 bases of the junction left unmatched. DNA for the CDR3: TGTGCCAGCAGCCCAGCAGAGCGGGGGCGGCAGTACTTC. This translates into CASSPAERGRQYF.

The rearrangement joins TRBV7-9 to TRBJ2-1; TRBD2 matches at 14 bases. Looked up from germline, CDR1 is SEHNR and CDR2 is FQNEAQ (reference sequence). The CDR3 sequence is 19 residues long. The V and J ends lost 4 bases and 7 bases, in that order; junction bases with no gene match: 15. The CDR3 region is CASSSRGTSGRRWRNEQFF. The CDR3 nucleotides read TGTGCCAGCAGCTCACGCGGGACTAGCGGGAGAAGATGGAGAAATGAGCAGTTCTTC. Using reference TRBV7-9 and TRBJ2-1 for the parts outside the CDR3, the full variable domain is DTGVSQNPRHKITKRGQNVTFRCDPISEHNRLYWYRQTLGQGPEFLTYFQNEAQLEKSRLLSDRFSAERPKGSFSTLEIQRTEQGDSAMYLCASSSRGTSGRRWRNEQFFGPGTRLTVL.

This clone was counted between two and nine times. The V gene is TRBV9, the J gene TRBJ2-7; D might be TRBD2 (5 bases). CDR1 is SGDLS and CDR2 is YYNGEE in the germline V gene. CDR3 size: 13 residues. V lost 0 bases, J lost 4 bases, and 8 bases lay in between. Here the CDR3 DNA reads TGTGCCAGCAGCGTAGGTCCGGGGTACGAGCAGTACTTC. Amino acids: CASSVGPGYEQYF.

The CDR3 loop reads CASTRTGSQETQYF. As DNA, the CDR3 is TGTGCCAGCACCCGAACAGGTTCACAAGAGACCCAGTACTTC. The V gene is TRBV14, the J gene TRBJ2-5; D is possibly TRBD1 (5 bases). This CDR3 contains 14 residues. Trimming cost V 7 bases and J 2 bases, with 14 bases left between them. Germline values: CDR1 SGHDN, CDR2 FVKESK.

This clone was observed a single time. The genes are TRBV7-2 and TRBJ2-2, with TRBD1 matching over 9 bases. The J segment lost 3 bases and the V segment lost 4 bases, leaving 3 bases of the junction unmatched. The CDR3 length is 15 residues. Looked up from germline, CDR1 is SGHTA and CDR2 is FQGNSA. The CDR3 here is CASSSGTGYTGELFF. The CDR3 DNA sequence: TGTGCCAGCAGCTCAGGGACAGGGTACACCGGGGAGCTGTTTTTT.

The chain combines TRBV9 with TRBJ2-7, with 15 positions matching TRBD2. From germline, CDR1 is SGDLS and CDR2 YYNGEE. With 0 bases clipped from V and 2 bases from J, the junction kept 3 bases outside the gene matches. CDR3 length: 17 residues. In DNA form, the CDR3 reads TGTGCCAGCAGCGTAGGGACTAGCGGGAGGGTCACCTACGAGCAGTACTTC. It specifies CASSVGTSGRVTYEQYF.

This clone occurred once. The chain is built from TRBV5-1 and TRBJ1-1, with 7 nucleotides matching TRBD1. Germline V lookup: CDR1 SGHRS, CDR2 YFSETQ. After removal of 0 bases from V and 8 bases from J, the junction contained 7 bases not matched to a gene. The CDR3 spans 14 residues. The CDR3 region is CASSLGQGIYEAFF. The CDR3 DNA sequence: TGCGCCAGCAGCTTGGGACAGGGAATTTACGAAGCTTTCTTT.

The chain uses TRBV18 and TRBJ1-3, with D tentatively TRBD1 (5 bases). The CDR3 loop spans 15 amino acids. Trimming took off 3 bases at V and 0 bases at J, with 9 bases between the two ends. Looked up from germline, CDR1 is KGHSH and CDR2 is LQKENI. The CDR3 sequence is CASSPDTISGNTIYF. CDR3 bases: TGTGCCAGCTCACCGGACACGATCTCTGGAAACACCATATATTTT.

This clone was detected once. The CDR3 sequence is CSVEEGTSGAGELFF. CDR3 nucleotide sequence: TGCAGCGTTGAAGAAGGGACTAGCGGGGCCGGGGAGCTGTTTTTT. V gene TRBV29-1 combines with J gene TRBJ2-2; 13 bases fit TRBD2. CDR1 is SQVTM and CDR2 is ANQGSEA in the germline V gene. Trimming removed 0 bases from V and 6 bases from J; junction bases left unmatched: 1. This CDR3 has 15 amino acids.

J is TRBJ1-2 and V is TRBV7-2, with 9 nucleotides matching TRBD1. Losses at the gene ends were 5 bases for V and 4 bases for J; bases not matched to a gene: 11. Germline CDR1 reads SGHTA; CDR2 reads FQGNSA. The CDR3 loop spans 16 amino acids. The CDR3 here is CASSPPRQGGVYGYTF. CDR3 sequence (DNA): TGTGCCAGCAGCCCACCCCGACAGGGGGGTGTCTATGGCTACACCTTC.

The chain uses TRBV28 and TRBJ1-2; no definite D call. This CDR3 has 13 residues. Trimming stripped 6 bases from V and 4 bases from J, with 12 bases between. Per the germline V gene, CDR1 is MDHEN and CDR2 is SYDVKM. The CDR3 DNA follows: TGTGCCAGCAGCTTGGGCTTCGTCTATGGCTACACCTTC. Residues: CASSLGFVYGYTF.

The chain couples TRBV5-6 to TRBJ2-2; TRBD1 matches 9 bases. The CDR3 is 17 residues long. Germline V gene sequence: CDR1 SGHDT, CDR2 YYEEEE. J lost 6 bases, V lost 4 bases, and 13 bases had no gene match. The CDR3 protein is CASSHLTSGTGPGELFF. The CDR3 coding sequence is TGTGCCAGCAGCCACCTGACGTCCGGGACAGGGCCCGGGGAGCTGTTTTTT.

This chain uses TRBV30 with TRBJ2-1; TRBD2 matches at 7 bases. The V gene end was trimmed by 1 base and the J gene end by 0 bases; junction bases not matched to a gene: 6. The CDR3 covers 16 residues. Germline-derived CDR1 and CDR2 are GTSNPN and SVGIG (reference sequence). CDR3 in amino acids: CAWSGWEGGSYNEQFF. CDR3 nucleotide sequence: TGTGCCTGGAGTGGGTGGGAGGGAGGCTCCTACAATGAGCAGTTCTTC. Full variable domain (outside the CDR3, taken from reference TRBV30 and TRBJ2-1): SQTIHQWPATLVQPVGSPLSLECTVEGTSNPNLYWYRQAAGRGLQLLFYSVGIGQISSEVPQNLSASRPQDRQFILSSKKLLLSDSGFYLCAWSGWEGGSYNEQFFGPGTRLTVL.

V is TRBV19 and J is TRBJ2-7; D may be TRBD2 (5 bases). The germline V gene has CDR1 LNHDA and CDR2 SQIVND (reference sequence). Trimming took 3 bases from V and 3 from J, leaving 9 bases between them. The CDR3 has 13 amino acids. This CDR3 reads CASSMGEGYEQYF. The CDR3 bases are TGTGCCAGTAGTATGGGTGAGGGCTACGAGCAGTACTTC.

This clone was counted a few times. This chain connects TRBV4-1 to TRBJ1-3; D is uncertain. The CDR3 has 14 residues. CDR1 MGHRA and CDR2 YSYEKL come from the germline V gene. The V end was cut by 5 bases, the J end by 0 bases, with 8 bases between. CDR3 amino acids: CASSGAYSGNTIYF. The CDR3 bases are TGCGCCAGCAGCGGTGCCTACTCTGGAAACACCATATATTTT.

The chain recombines TRBV6-6 with TRBJ2-7, with 10 bases aligning to TRBD2. CDR3 length equals 16 residues. Germline trimming cut 5 bases from V and 3 bases from J; bases unmatched to any gene: 10. CDR1 and CDR2 (germline): MNHNY, SVGAGI (reference sequence). Here the CDR3 reads CASSAAGLAASYEQYF. The CDR3 DNA follows: TGTGCCAGCAGTGCCGCCGGACTAGCGGCAAGCTACGAGCAGTACTTC.

The chain links TRBV27 to TRBJ2-7, with D perhaps matching TRBD2 (7 bases). CDR1 is MNHEY, CDR2 SMNVEV, per germline (reference sequence). The V end lost 2 bases, the J end lost 5 bases, and 13 bases lay between the germline ends. The CDR3 totals 14 residues. CDR3: CASSLSGTTNEQYF. In DNA, the CDR3 is TGTGCCAGCAGTTTAAGCGGGACAACCAACGAGCAGTACTTC.

This chain joins TRBV7-8 and TRBJ1-4; 7 bases align to TRBD1. CDR1 SGHVS and CDR2 FQNEAQ come from the germline V gene. The V and J ends lost 5 bases and 10 bases, in that order; junction bases with no gene match: 10. The CDR3 spans 14 residues. CDR3 coding DNA: TGTGCCAGCAGCCCCCGCACAGGGGAGAGAAAACTGTTTTTT. As protein: CASSPRTGERKLFF.

This chain joins TRBV28 and TRBJ2-7, with 9 bases lining up with TRBD2. The CDR3 extends over 14 amino acids. The V and J ends lost 2 bases and 6 bases, in that order; junction bases with no gene match: 5. Germline V gives CDR1 MDHEN, CDR2 SYDVKM. In nucleotides, the CDR3 is TGTGCCAGCAGTTTAGTAGCGGGAGCCTTCGAGCAGTACTTC. Amino acid sequence: CASSLVAGAFEQYF.

The chain carries TRBV7-8 and TRBJ2-2; possibly TRBD2 for D (6 bases). The CDR3 contains 14 residues. Per the germline V gene, CDR1 is SGHVS and CDR2 is FQNEAQ. V lost 5 bases, J lost 6 bases, and 13 bases lay in between. The CDR3 sequence is CASSPWRAAGELFF. The DNA of the CDR3 is TGTGCCAGCAGCCCCTGGAGGGCCGCCGGGGAGCTGTTTTTT.